The rows below give T cell receptor beta chains drawn from one sample of a study of cytomegalovirus exposure and HLA in healthy donors. Some clones are missing from TCRdb's copy, which holds only in-frame ones; the method was immunoSEQ multiplex PCR. The table includes some 150,000 clones, approximately 80% detected once. Sequencing input: PBMCs. The receptors stem from a man in his thirties or forties in good health and CMV-seropositive. Each CDR3 is given with its conserved first and last residue. A D gene is named only where the DNA matches it firmly. Some rows have no size entry. The others give once, few or many, or a class for an expanded clone.

j_call d_call clone_size v_call cdr3_nt cdr3_aa
TRBJ1-3 NA once TRBV19 TGTGCCAGTAGTATCACAGCTCAAACTGGAAACACCATATATTTT CASSITAQTGNTIYF
TRBJ2-1 TRBD2 NA TRBV2 TGTGCCATCCGGAGCGGGAGTACGTCCTACAATGAGCAGTTCTTC CAIRSGSTSYNEQFF
TRBJ2-5 NA once TRBV29-1 TGCAGCGTTGGCGGTTTCCCTTTCCAAGAGACCCAGTACTTC CSVGGFPFQETQYF
TRBJ1-2 NA NA TRBV18 TGTGCCAGCTCACCATTAGAGCTTAACTATGGCTACACCTTC CASSPLELNYGYTF
TRBJ2-5 NA NA TRBV5-1 TGCGCCAGCAGTCTCGTTACAGCTACGGCACAAGAGACCCAGTACTTC CASSLVTATAQETQYF
TRBJ2-3 TRBD2 NA TRBV7-9 TGTGCCAGCAGCTTACTGGGACTATCCATAAGCACAGATACGCGGTATTTT CASSLLGLSISTDTRYF
TRBJ1-4 TRBD1 NA TRBV28 TGTGCCAGCAGTTTGCCCGGGACAGGCTCCGAAAAACTGTTTTTT CASSLPGTGSEKLFF
TRBJ2-2 NA NA TRBV18 TGTGCCAGCTCTCAATTCCTACAGGTGAACACCGGGGAGCTGTTTTTT CASSQFLQVNTGELFF
TRBJ2-2 NA NA TRBV9 TGTGCCAGCCGACGAGGACTCGCGGGCGATGCCACCGGGGAGCTGTTTTTT CASRRGLAGDATGELFF
TRBJ2-1 TRBD2 NA TRBV4-2 TGTGCCAGCAGCCAAGAACTAGCGGAGTACAATGAGCAGTTCTTC CASSQELAEYNEQFF
TRBJ2-1 TRBD2 NA TRBV13 TGTGCCAGCAGCTTAAAGGGAATAGCGGGGGCTGGGGAGCAGTTCTTC CASSLKGIAGAGEQFF
TRBJ1-5 NA NA TRBV5-4 TGTGCCAGCAGCTTGAGTGGCAGCAATCAGCCCCAGCATTTT CASSLSGSNQPQHF
TRBJ2-3 NA NA TRBV15 TGTGCCACCAGGGGACACACTATACTTAGGGATACGCAGTATTTT CATRGHTILRDTQYF
TRBJ1-4 NA few TRBV5-1 TGCGCCAGCAGCTTGGAAACGGTGAATGAAAAACTGTTTTTT CASSLETVNEKLFF
TRBJ1-3 TRBD1 NA TRBV19 TGTGCCAGTAGTATCCCCAGGGGGCTAGGAAACACCATATATTTT CASSIPRGLGNTIYF
TRBJ1-1 TRBD1 few TRBV6-1 TGTGCCAGCAGTGGCCGGGACAGGGGGGAGAACACTGAAGCTTTCTTT CASSGRDRGENTEAFF
TRBJ2-6 NA NA TRBV15 TGTGCCGCCAGCAGAACGAAGGGGGGAGGGGGGTCTGGGGCCAACGTCCTGACTTTC CAASRTKGGGGSGANVLTF
TRBJ2-1 TRBD2 NA TRBV7-3 TGTGCCAGCAGCTTAGGGCGGGGGGGATTTTCCTCCTACAATGAGCAGTTCTTC CASSLGRGGFSSYNEQFF
TRBJ2-7 NA NA TRBV28 TGTGCCAGCAGTCTCAGGGGACGGGTCTACGAGCAGTACTTC CASSLRGRVYEQYF
TRBJ2-7 NA NA TRBV28 TGTGCCAGCAGCCCCCATGATAGCGGCGAGCAGTACTTC CASSPHDSGEQYF
TRBJ2-5 NA NA TRBV2 TGTGCCAGCAGTTACCGGGACAACCAAGAGACCCAGTACTTC CASSYRDNQETQYF
TRBJ2-7 TRBD2 few TRBV5-1 TGCGCCAGCAGCTTTGGAGCGGGGAGCTCCTACGAGCAGTACTTC CASSFGAGSSYEQYF
TRBJ1-1 TRBD1 NA TRBV5-1 TGCGCCAGCAGCCTGACGTTTAGGGGGCGGGTGGAAGCTTTCTTT CASSLTFRGRVEAFF
TRBJ2-7 NA once TRBV12-5 TGTGCTAGTGGTTTGGACCCTTTTCAGGCCCACGAGCAGTACTTC CASGLDPFQAHEQYF
TRBJ2-5 NA NA TRBV27 TGTGCCAGCAGTTTAGGGGCAGAAGTCCAAGAGACCCAGTACTTC CASSLGAEVQETQYF
TRBJ1-6 TRBD1 NA TRBV5-1 TGCGCCAGCAGCTCCGGGACAGGCCCTTGGACACCCCTCCACTTT CASSSGTGPWTPLHF
TRBJ2-3 NA NA TRBV7-6 TGTGCCAGCAGCTTAGTACTAGGAGATACGCAGTATTTT CASSLVLGDTQYF
TRBJ2-7 NA NA TRBV21-1 TGTGCCAGCAGCAAAGTTAACGAGCAGTACTTC CASSKVNEQYF
TRBJ2-5 NA NA TRBV7-9 TGTGCCAGCAGCTCGGCCAGGGGGGCAGTGGAGACCCAGTACTTC CASSSARGAVETQYF
TRBJ2-3 TRBD2 NA TRBV30 TGTGCCTGGAGGTCTAGCGGGGGGGCAGATACGCAGTATTTT CAWRSSGGADTQYF
TRBJ2-2 NA NA TRBV5-8 TGTGCCAGCGCCCCGGGACTTTACACCGGGGAGCTGTTTTTT CASAPGLYTGELFF
TRBJ2-7 NA NA TRBV6-5 TGTGCCAGCAGTTACGAAAGGGGTTACGAGCAGTACTTC CASSYERGYEQYF
TRBJ2-5 TRBD2 NA TRBV6-5 TGTGCCAGCAGTTTTACTAGCGGCCTACAAGAGACCCAGTACTTC CASSFTSGLQETQYF
TRBJ2-5 NA NA TRBV7-3 TGTGCCAGCAGCCTGACTGGGGGAGGGACCCAGTACTTC CASSLTGGGTQYF
TRBJ2-2 NA NA TRBV5-8 TGTGCCAGCAGTCCGTGGGTTGAGGCGAACACCGGGGAGCTGTTTTTT CASSPWVEANTGELFF
TRBJ1-5 NA NA TRBV19 TGTGCCAGTAGTACGGCAGGGGGCAATCAGCCCCAGCATTTT CASSTAGGNQPQHF
TRBJ1-2 NA NA TRBV7-9 TGTGCCAGCGCTAATGATTGGACAGTTCAAGGCTATGGCTACACCTTC CASANDWTVQGYGYTF
TRBJ2-6 NA NA TRBV7-3 TGTGCCAGCAGCCCTAGGATAGAGGGGGCCAACGTCCTGACTTTC CASSPRIEGANVLTF
TRBJ2-5 NA few TRBV5-6 TGTGCCAGCAGACTGGTAGGAGGGCCGACCCAGTACTTC CASRLVGGPTQYF